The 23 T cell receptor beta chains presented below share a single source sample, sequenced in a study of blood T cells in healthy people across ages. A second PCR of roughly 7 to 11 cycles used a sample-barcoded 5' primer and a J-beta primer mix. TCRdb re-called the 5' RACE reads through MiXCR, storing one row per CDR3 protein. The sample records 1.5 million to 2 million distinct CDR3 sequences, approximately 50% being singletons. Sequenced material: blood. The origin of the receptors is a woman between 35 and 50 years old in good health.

CDR3 region: CASSETGGLSYEQYF. The CDR3, as DNA: TGTGCCAGCAGTGAAACAGGGGGTCTGTCCTACGAGCAGTACTTC. The chain is built from TRBV6-1 and TRBJ2-7, with 8 bases matching TRBD1. Germline V lookup: CDR1 MNHNS, CDR2 SASEGT. Losses at the gene ends were 2 bases for V and 1 base for J; bases not matched to a gene: 4. The CDR3 runs to 15 residues.

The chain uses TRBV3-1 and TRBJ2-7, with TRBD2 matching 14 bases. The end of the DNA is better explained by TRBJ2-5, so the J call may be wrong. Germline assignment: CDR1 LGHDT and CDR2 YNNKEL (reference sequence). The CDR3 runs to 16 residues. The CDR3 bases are TGTGCCAGCAGCCGAGGGACTAGCGGGGGCGGAGAGACCCAGTACTTC. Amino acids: CASSRGTSGGGETQYF.

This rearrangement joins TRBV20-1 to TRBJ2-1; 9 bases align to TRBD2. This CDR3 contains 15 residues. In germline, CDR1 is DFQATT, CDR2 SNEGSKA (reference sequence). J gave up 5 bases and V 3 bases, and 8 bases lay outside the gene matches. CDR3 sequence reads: CSASTGTSFHNEQFF. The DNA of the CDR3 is TGCAGTGCTAGTACCGGGACTAGCTTCCACAATGAGCAGTTCTTC.

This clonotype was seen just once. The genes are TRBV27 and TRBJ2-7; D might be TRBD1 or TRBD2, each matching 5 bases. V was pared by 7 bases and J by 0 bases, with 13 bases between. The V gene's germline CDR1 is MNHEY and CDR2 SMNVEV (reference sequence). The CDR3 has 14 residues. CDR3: CASKPDSGSYEQYF. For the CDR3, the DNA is TGTGCCAGCAAACCTGACAGCGGCTCCTACGAGCAGTACTTC.

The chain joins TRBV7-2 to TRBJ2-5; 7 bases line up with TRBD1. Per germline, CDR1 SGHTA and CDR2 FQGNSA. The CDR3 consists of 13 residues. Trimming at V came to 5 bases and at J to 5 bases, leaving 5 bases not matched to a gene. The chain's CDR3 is CASSGQVRETQYF. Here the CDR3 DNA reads TGTGCCAGCAGCGGACAGGTTCGGGAGACCCAGTACTTC. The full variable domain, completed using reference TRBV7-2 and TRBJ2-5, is GAGVSQSPSNKVTEKGKDVELRCDPISGHTALYWYRQSLGQGLEFLIYFQGNSAPDKSGLPSDRFSAERTGGSVSTLTIQRTQQEDSAVYLCASSGQVRETQYFGPGTRLLVL.

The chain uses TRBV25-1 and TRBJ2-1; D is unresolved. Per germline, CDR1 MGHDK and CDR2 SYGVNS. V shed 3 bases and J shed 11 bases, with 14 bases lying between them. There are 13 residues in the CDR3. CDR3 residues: CASSDKVWGQQFF. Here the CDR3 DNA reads TGTGCCAGCAGTGACAAAGTCTGGGGTCAGCAGTTCTTC.

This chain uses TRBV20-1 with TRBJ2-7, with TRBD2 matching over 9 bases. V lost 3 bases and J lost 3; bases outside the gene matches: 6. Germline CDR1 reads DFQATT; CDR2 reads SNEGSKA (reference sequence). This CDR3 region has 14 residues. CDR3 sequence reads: CSASLAGARYEQYF. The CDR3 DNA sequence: TGCAGTGCTAGTTTAGCGGGGGCACGCTACGAGCAGTACTTC.

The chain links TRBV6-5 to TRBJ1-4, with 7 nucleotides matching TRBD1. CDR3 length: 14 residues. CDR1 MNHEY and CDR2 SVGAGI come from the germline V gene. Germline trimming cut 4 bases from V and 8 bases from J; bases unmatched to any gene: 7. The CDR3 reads CASSFYRGAEKLFF. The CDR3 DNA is TGTGCCAGCAGTTTTTACAGGGGAGCGGAAAAACTGTTTTTT.

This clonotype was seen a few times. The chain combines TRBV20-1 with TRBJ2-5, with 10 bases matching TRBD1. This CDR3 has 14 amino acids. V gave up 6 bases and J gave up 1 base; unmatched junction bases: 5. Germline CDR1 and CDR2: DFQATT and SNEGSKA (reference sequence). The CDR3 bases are TGCAGTGCAGGAAGGACAGGGGGCCAAGAGACCCAGTACTTC. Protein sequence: CSAGRTGGQETQYF.

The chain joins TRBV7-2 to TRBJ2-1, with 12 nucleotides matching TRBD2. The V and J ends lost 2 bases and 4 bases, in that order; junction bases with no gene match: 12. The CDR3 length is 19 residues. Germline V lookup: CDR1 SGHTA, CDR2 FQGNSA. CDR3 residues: CASSLIAAASGGDYNEQFF. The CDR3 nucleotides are TGTGCCAGCAGCTTAATAGCAGCGGCTAGCGGGGGGGATTACAATGAGCAGTTCTTC. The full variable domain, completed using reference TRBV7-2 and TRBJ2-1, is GAGVSQSPSNKVTEKGKDVELRCDPISGHTALYWYRQSLGQGLEFLIYFQGNSAPDKSGLPSDRFSAERTGGSVSTLTIQRTQQEDSAVYLCASSLIAAASGGDYNEQFFGPGTRLTVL.

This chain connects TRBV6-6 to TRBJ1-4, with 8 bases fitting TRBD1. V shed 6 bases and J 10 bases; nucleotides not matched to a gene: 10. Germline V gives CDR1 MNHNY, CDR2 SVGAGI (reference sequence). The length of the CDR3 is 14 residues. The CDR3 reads CASSPGGGGVKLFF. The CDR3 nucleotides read TGTGCCAGCAGCCCAGGGGGCGGGGGGGTAAAACTGTTTTTT.

The CDR3 DNA reads TGTGCCAGCAGAGCGGACAGGGGACAAAACAATGAGCAGTTCTTC. Protein sequence: CASRADRGQNNEQFF. The chain joins TRBV6-5 to TRBJ2-1; 9 bases are shared with TRBD1. The ends lost 6 bases at V and 5 bases at J; junction bases unmatched: 8. CDR3 length: 15 residues. Per the germline V gene, CDR1 is MNHEY and CDR2 is SVGAGI.

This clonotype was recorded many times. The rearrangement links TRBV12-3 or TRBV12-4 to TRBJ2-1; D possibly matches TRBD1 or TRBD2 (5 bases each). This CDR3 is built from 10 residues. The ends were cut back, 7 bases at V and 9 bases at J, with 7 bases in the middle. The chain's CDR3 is CASNGGEQFF. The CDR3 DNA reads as TGTGCCAGCAATGGGGGTGAGCAGTTCTTC.

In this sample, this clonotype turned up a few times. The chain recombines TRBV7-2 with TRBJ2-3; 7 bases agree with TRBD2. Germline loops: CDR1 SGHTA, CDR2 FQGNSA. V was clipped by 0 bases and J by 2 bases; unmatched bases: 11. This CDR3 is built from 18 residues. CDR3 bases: TGTGCCAGCAGCTTAGCCCTGGGGTCGGGGGGACTCACAGATACGCAGTATTTT. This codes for CASSLALGSGGLTDTQYF.

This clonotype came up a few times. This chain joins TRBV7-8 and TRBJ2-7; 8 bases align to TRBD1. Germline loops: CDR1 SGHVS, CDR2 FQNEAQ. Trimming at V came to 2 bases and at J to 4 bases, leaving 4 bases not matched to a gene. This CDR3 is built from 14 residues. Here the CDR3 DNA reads TGTGCCAGCAGCTTATCGACAGGGGCGTACGAGCAGTACTTC. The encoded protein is CASSLSTGAYEQYF.

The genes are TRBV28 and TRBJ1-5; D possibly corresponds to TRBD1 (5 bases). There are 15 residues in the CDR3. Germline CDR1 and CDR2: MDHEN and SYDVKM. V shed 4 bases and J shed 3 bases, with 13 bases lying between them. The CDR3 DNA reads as TGTGCCAGCAGTTGGGGACTTCCTAACAATCAGCCCCAGCATTTT. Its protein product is CASSWGLPNNQPQHF.

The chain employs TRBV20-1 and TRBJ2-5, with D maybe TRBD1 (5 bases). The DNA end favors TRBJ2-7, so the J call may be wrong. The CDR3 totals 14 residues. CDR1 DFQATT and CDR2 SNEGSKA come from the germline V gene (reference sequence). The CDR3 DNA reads TGCAGTGCCACTCCTTCAGGGATGGGCTACGAGCAGTACTTC. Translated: CSATPSGMGYEQYF.

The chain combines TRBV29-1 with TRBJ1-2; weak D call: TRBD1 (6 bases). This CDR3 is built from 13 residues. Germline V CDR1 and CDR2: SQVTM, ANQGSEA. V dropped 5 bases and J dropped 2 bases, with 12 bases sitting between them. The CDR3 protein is CSVFTGANYGYTF. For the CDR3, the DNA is TGCAGCGTTTTCACGGGGGCGAACTATGGCTACACCTTC.

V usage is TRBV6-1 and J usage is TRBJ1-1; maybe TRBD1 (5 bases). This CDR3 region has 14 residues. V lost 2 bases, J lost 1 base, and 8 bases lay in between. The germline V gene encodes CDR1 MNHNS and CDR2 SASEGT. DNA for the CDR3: TGTGCCAGCAGTGAAAACGGACAGAACACTGAAGCTTTCTTT. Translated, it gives CASSENGQNTEAFF.

This chain's CDR3 is CSATGGGGEKLFF. CDR3 DNA: TGCAGCGCCACAGGGGGCGGTGGCGAAAAACTGTTTTTT. This sequence joins TRBV29-1 and TRBJ1-4; 9 nucleotides line up with TRBD1. The V gene's germline CDR1 is SQVTM and CDR2 ANQGSEA. V was pared by 7 bases and J by 8 bases, with 8 bases of the junction left unmatched. CDR3 length: 13 residues.

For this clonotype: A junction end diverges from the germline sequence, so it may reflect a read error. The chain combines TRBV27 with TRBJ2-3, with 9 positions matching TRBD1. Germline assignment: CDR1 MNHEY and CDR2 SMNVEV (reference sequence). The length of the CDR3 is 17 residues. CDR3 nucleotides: TGTACCAGCAGTCCCCACTGGACAGGGGATAAGACAGATACGCAGTATTTT. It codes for CTSSPHWTGDKTDTQYF.

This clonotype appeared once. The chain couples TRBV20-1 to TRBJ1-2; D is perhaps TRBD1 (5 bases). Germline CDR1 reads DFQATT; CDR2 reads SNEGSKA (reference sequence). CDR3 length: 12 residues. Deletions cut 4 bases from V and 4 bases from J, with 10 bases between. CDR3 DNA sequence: TGCAGTGCTATCAGGGCGAGCTATGGCTACACCTTC. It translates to CSAIRASYGYTF.

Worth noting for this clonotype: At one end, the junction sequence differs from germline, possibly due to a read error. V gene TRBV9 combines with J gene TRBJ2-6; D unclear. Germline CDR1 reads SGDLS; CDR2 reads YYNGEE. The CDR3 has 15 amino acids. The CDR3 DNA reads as TGTGCCAGCAGCGGTCAGAGCTCTGGGACCAACGTCCTGACTTTC. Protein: CASSGQSSGTNVLTF.